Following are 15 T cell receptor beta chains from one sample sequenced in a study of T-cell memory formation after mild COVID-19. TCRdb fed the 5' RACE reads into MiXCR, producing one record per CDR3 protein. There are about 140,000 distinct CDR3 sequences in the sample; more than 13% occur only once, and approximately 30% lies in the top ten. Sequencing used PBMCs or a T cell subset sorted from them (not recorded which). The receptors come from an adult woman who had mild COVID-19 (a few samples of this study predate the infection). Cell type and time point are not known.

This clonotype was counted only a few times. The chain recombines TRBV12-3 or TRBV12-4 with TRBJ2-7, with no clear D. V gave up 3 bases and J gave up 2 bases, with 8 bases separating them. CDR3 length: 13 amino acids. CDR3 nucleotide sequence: TGTGCCAGCAGTTTTGGCTTAACCTACGAGCAGTACTTC. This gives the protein CASSFGLTYEQYF.

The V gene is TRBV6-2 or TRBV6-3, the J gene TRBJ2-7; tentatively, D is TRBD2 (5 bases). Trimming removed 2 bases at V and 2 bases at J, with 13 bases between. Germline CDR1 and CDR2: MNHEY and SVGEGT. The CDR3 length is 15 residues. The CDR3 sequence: CASSYPPLATYEQYF. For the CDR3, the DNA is TGTGCCAGCAGTTACCCACCCCTAGCTACCTACGAGCAGTACTTC.

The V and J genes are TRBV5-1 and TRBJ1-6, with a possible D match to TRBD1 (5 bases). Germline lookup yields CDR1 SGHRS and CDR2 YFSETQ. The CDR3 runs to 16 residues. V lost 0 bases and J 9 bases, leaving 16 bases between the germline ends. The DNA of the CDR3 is TGCGCCAGCAGCTTGGCCGGAGAGGGGATCAGTTCACCCCTCCACTTT. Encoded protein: CASSLAGEGISSPLHF.

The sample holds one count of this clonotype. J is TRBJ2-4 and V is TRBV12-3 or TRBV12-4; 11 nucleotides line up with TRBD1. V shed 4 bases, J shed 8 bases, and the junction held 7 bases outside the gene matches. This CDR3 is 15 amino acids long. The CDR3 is CASSWEDRGPDIQYF. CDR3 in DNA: TGTGCCAGCAGTTGGGAGGACAGGGGGCCGGACATTCAGTACTTC.

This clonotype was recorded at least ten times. This CDR3 reads CASSLTPRAGQGPDNEQFF. CDR3 sequence (DNA): TGTGCCAGCAGCCTAACCCCTCGGGCGGGACAAGGGCCTGACAATGAGCAGTTCTTC. The gene calls are TRBV7-6 and TRBJ2-1; perhaps D is TRBD1 or TRBD2 (6 bases each). Trimming stripped 5 bases from V and 5 bases from J, with 28 bases between. This CDR3 comprises 19 residues. Germline V CDR1 and CDR2: SGHVS, FNYEAQ.

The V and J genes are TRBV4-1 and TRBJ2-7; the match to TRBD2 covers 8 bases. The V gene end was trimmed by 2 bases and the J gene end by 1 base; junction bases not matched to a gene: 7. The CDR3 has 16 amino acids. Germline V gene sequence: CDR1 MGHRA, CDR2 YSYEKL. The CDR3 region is CASSQSEGLGSYEQYF. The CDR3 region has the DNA TGCGCCAGCAGCCAAAGTGAGGGACTAGGTTCCTACGAGCAGTACTTC.

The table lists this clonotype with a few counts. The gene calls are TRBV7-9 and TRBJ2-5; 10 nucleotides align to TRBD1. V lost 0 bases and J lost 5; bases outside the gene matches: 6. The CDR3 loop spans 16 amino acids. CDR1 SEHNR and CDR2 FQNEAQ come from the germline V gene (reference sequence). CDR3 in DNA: TGTGCCAGCAGCTTAGCGCCGGGACAGGGGTCGGAGACCCAGTACTTC. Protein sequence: CASSLAPGQGSETQYF.

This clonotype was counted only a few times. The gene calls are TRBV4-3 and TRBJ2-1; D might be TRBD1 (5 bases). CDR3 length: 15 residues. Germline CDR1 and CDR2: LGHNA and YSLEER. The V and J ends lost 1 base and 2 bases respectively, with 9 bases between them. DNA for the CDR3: TGCGCCAGCAGCCAAGCGACAGAGACCTACAATGAGCAGTTCTTC. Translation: CASSQATETYNEQFF.

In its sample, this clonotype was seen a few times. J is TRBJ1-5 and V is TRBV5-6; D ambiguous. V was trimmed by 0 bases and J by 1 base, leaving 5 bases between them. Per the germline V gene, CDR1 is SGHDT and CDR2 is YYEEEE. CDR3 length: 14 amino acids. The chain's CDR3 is CASSLGESNQPQHF. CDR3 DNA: TGTGCCAGCAGCTTGGGGGAGAGCAATCAGCCCCAGCATTTT.

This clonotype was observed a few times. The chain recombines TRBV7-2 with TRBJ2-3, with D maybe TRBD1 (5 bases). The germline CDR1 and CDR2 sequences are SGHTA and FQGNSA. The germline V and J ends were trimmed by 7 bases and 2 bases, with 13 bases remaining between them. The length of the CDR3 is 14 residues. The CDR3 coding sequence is TGTGCCAGCACCTGGGGCGGTCTCACAGATACGCAGTATTTT. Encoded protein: CASTWGGLTDTQYF.

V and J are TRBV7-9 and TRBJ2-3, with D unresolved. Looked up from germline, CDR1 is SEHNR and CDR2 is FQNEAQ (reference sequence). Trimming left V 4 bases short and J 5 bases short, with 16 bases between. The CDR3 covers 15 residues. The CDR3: CASSSDSYLGDTQYF. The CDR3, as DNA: TGTGCCAGCAGCTCGGATAGCTATCTCGGAGATACGCAGTATTTT.

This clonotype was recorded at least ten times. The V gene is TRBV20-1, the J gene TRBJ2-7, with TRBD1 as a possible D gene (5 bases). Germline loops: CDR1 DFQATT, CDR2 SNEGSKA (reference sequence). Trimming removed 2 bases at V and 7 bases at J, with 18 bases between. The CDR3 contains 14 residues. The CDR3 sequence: CSARPRKGLLEQYF. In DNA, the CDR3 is TGCAGTGCTAGACCTCGGAAGGGGCTACTAGAGCAGTACTTC.

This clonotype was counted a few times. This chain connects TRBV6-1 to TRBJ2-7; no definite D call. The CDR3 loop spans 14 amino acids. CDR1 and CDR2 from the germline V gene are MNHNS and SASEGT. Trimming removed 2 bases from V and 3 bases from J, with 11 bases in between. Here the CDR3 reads CASSELGQDYEQYF. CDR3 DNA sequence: TGTGCCAGCAGTGAATTAGGGCAGGACTACGAGCAGTACTTC.

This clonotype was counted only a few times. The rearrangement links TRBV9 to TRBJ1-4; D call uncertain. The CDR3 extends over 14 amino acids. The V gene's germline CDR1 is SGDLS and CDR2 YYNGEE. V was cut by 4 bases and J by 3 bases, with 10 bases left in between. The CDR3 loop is CASSKAASNEKLFF. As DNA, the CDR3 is TGTGCCAGCAGCAAGGCAGCGTCTAATGAAAAACTGTTTTTT. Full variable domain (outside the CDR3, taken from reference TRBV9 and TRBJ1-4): DSGVTQTPKHLITATGQRVTLRCSPRSGDLSVYWYQQSLDQGLQFLIQYYNGEERAKGNILERFSAQQFPDLHSELNLSSLELGDSALYFCASSKAASNEKLFFGSGTQLSVL.

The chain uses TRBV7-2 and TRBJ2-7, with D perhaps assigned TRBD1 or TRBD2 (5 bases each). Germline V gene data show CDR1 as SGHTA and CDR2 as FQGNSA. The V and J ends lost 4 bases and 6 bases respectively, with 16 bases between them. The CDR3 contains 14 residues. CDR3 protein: CASSWDPGAAEQYF. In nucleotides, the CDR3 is TGTGCCAGCAGCTGGGACCCCGGGGCGGCCGAGCAGTACTTC.